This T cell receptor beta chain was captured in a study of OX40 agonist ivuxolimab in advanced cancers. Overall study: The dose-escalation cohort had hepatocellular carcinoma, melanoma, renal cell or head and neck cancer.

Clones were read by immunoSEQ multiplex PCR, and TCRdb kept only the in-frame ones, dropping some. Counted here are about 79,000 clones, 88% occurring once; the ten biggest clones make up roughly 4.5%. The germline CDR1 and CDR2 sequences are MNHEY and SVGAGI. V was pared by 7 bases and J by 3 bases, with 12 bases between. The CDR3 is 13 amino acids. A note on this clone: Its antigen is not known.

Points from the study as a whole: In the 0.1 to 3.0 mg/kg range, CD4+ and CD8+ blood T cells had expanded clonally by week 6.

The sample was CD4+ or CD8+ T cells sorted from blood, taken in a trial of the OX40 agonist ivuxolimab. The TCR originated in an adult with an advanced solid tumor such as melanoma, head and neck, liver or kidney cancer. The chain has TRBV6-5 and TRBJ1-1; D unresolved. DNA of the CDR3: TGTGCCAGCAAGAGGGATGGGTACACTGAAGCTTTCTTT. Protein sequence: CASKRDGYTEAFF.